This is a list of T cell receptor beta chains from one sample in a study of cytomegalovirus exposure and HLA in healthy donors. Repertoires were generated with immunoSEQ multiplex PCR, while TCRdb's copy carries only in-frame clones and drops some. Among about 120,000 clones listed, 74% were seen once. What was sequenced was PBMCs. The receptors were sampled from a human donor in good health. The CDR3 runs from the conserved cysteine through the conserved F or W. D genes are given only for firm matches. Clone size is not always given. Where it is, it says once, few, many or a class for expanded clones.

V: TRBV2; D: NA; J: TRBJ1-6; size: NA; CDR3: CASSPTISGGSPLHF; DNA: TGTGCCAGCAGCCCGACGATTTCGGGGGGCTCACCCCTCCACTTT
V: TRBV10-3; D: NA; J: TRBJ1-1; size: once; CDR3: CAISESTVTEAFF; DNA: TGTGCCATCAGTGAGTCGACCGTGACAGAAGCTTTCTTT
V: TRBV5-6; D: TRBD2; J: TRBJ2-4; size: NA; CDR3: CASSLVPGTSGAKNIQYF; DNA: TGTGCCAGCAGCTTGGTCCCCGGGACTAGCGGCGCCAAAAACATTCAGTACTTC
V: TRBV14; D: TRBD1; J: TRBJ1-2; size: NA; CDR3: CASSPTIDRAGYTF; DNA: TGTGCCAGCAGCCCAACAATTGACAGGGCCGGCTACACCTTC
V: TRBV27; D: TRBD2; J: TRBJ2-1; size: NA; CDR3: CASSPVSGSEQFF; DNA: TGTGCCAGCAGTCCTGTTAGCGGGAGTGAGCAGTTCTTC
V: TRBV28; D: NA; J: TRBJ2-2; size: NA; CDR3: CASSLELGGGWRTGELFF; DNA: TGTGCCAGCAGTTTGGAGTTAGGGGGGGGCTGGAGGACCGGGGAGCTGTTTTTT
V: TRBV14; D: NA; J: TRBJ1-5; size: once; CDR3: CASSQDRVDQPQHF; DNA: TGTGCCAGCAGCCAAGACAGGGTGGACCAGCCCCAGCATTTT
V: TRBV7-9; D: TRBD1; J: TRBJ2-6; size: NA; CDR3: CASSRGDSISGANVLTF; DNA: TGTGCCAGCAGCCGTGGGGACAGTATCTCTGGGGCCAACGTCCTGACTTTC
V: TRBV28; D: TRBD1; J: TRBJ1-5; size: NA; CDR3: CASTGGTANQPQHF; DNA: TGTGCCAGCACTGGGGGGACAGCCAATCAGCCCCAGCATTTT
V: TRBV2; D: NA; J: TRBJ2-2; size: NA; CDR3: CATSGETGELFF; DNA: TGTGCCACCTCAGGGGAGACCGGGGAGCTGTTTTTT
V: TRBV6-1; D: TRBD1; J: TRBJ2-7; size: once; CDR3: CASQAPGQGIYEQYF; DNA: TGTGCCAGTCAAGCACCGGGACAGGGGATCTACGAGCAGTACTTC
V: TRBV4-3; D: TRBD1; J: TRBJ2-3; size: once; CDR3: CASSQRGQNTDTQYF; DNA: TGCGCCAGCAGTCAGAGGGGGCAAAACACAGATACGCAGTATTTT
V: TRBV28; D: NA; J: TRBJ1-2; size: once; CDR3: CASSRRGRLGSYTF; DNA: TGTGCCAGCAGTCGGAGGGGACGACTCGGAAGCTACACCTTC
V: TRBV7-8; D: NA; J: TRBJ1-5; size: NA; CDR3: CASSLSPNQPQHF; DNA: TGTGCCAGCAGCTTATCTCCCAATCAGCCCCAGCATTTT
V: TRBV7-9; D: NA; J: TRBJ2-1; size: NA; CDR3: CARFRENEQFF; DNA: TGTGCCCGCTTCCGGGAAAATGAGCAGTTCTTC